The clone carrying this TCR beta chain occurred a few times. Its antigen is not known. The data originate from a study of shared clonotypes between healthy human individuals. General study results and limits: Tissue TCR repertoires likely differ from these blood-only repertoires.

CDR3 length: 16 residues. Germline assignment: CDR1 MDHEN and CDR2 SYDVKM. Trimming removed 7 bases at V and 1 base at J, with 17 bases between. Only in-frame clones appear in the TCRdb table, and some are missing; sequencing was by immunoSEQ multiplex PCR. The repertoire holds hundreds of thousands of clones, with approximately 79% as singletons. The sample taken for sequencing was memory CD4+ T cells sorted from blood. As for subset: CD45RA-negative fraction. This clonotype originated in a woman between 25 and 40 years old in good health. The chain joins TRBV28 to TRBJ2-1; weak D call: TRBD2 (6 bases). As DNA, the CDR3 is TGTGCCAGCACCGGCCGGGGTGGGAGGTCCTACAATGAGCAGTTCTTC. It specifies CASTGRGGRSYNEQFF. The whole variable domain, remainder taken from reference TRBV28 and TRBJ2-1, is DVKVTQSSRYLVKRTGEKVFLECVQDMDHENMFWYRQDPGLGLRLIYFSYDVKMKEKGDIPEGYSVSREKKERFSLILESASTNQTSMYLCASTGRGGRSYNEQFFGPGTRLTVL.